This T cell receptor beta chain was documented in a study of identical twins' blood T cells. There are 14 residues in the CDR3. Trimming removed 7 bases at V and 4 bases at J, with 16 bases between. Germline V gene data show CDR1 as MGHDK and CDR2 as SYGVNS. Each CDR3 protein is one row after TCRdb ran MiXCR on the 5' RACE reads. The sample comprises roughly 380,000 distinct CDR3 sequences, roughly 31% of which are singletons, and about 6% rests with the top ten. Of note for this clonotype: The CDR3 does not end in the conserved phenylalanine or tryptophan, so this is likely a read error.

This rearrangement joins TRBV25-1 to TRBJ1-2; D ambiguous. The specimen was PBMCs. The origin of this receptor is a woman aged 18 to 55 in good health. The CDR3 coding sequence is TGTGCCAGCAAGCGGGGAGAATTCGGCTATGGCTACACCGTC. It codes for CASKRGEFGYGYTV.